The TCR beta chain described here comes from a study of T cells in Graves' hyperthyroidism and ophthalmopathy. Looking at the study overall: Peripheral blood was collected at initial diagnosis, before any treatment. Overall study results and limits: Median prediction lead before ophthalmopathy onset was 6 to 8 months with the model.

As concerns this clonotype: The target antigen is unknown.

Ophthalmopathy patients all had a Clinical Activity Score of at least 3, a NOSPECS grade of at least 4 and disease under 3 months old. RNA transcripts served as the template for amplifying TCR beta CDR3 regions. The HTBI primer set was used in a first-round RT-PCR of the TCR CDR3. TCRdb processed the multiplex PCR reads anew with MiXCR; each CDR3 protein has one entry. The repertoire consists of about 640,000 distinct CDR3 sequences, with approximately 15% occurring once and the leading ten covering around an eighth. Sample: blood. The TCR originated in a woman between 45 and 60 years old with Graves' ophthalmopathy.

DNA for the CDR3: TGCAGTGCTAGAGATAATAGCGGGAGGGGCACCGGGGAGCTGTTTTTT. Protein sequence: CSARDNSGRGTGELFF. The chain is built from TRBV20-1 and TRBJ2-2, with 11 bases lining up with TRBD2. The CDR3 extends over 16 amino acids. Unmatched junction bases numbered 4, after V lost 0 bases and J lost 4 bases. Germline lookup yields CDR1 DFQATT and CDR2 SNEGSKA (reference sequence).